This entry features one T cell receptor beta chain sequence. There are a few counts of this clone. Its antigen remains undetermined. No quality values exist for individual bases; no much larger clone is one base distant. The sample is drawn from a study of blood T cell repertoires in COVID-19 (dated by TCRdb to about 2020). Looking at the study overall: Collaborator samples came from the United States, Italy and Spain and covered acute and convalescent phases of COVID-19. The prospective study material was composed of cDNA or gDNA derived from T cells, B-cell-depleted T cells, or PBMCs. Subjects who had been exposed to COVID-19, were actively infected with it, or had recovered from it provided the deeply sampled blood TCRbeta repertoires that made up the dataset. A freely available public database, intended as a resource for researchers studying the immune response to SARS-CoV-2, is where the repertoires were released. The samples were drawn from two sources: the first 160 participants of the ongoing ImmuneRACE study, and some 1,300 subjects contributed by 6 global collaborators. Nearly every sample came with metadata listing a de-identified subject ID, COVID-19 status, age in years and sex. Where HLA class I and class II types were available, the types were taken from metadata supplied by the sample provider, not from assay-based typing. Here is what the overall study found, with its caveats: The quantity of clinical and demographic metadata differed by source and by participant and was supplied without curation.

Collaborating institutions collected whole blood in K2EDTA tubes following their own protocols. For TCRbeta analysis, collaborators shipped samples in one of three forms: frozen whole blood, isolated PBMCs, or DNA extracted from either of those sample types. TCRbeta CDR3 regions were amplified from genomic DNA using the immunoSEQ Assay, a bias-controlled multiplex PCR. The published analysis was carried out like this. The number of nucleated cells in each sample was estimated from the amplification of reference gene primers within the assay. To quantify the absolute abundance of each unique TCRbeta CDR3 rearrangement, sequence reads were collapsed and filtered. For each sample, productive Simpson clonality was calculated as the square root of Simpson's diversity index across productive rearrangements. The table was pulled from immuneACCESS by TCRdb, which kept in-frame rearrangements only. Such tables lose some clones; where checked, under half of the loss comes from unresolved V genes, and the rest has no known cause. D and trimming come from the DNA, and the V and J calls and clone size come from that table. Across this sample there are 110,000 to 150,000 clones, with more than 65% seen only once. In total, the top ten clones hold over 10% of the sample.

Between the V and J ends, shortened by 0 bases and 6 bases respectively, the junction contains 11 bases. The germline V gene provides CDR1 LGHNA and CDR2 YSLEER. Counted from cysteine to phenylalanine, this CDR3 has 15 amino acids. Only the CDR3 DNA stays, 45 bases, in frame from base 1. The sequence joins TRBV4-3 to TRBJ1-4; no D gene is confidently identified. Sample: peripheral blood. The receptor was isolated from a man aged 80 or over with acute or convalescent COVID-19. The CDR3 protein is CASSQEGRGYEKLFF. Here is the DNA: TGCGCCAGCAGCCAAGAAGGGAGAGGGTATGAAAAACTGTTTTTT.